The 11 T cell receptor beta chains below come from one sample, sequenced in a study of vaccination and CD4 T cells after COVID-19. Treatment here: roughly 10-day PBMC culture with coronavirus spike peptide pools or control peptides (ViraFEST assay). Oncomine TCR Beta short-read sequencing was applied to DNA from cultured CD4+ T cells. TCRdb analysed the PCR reads with MiXCR anew, one entry per CDR3 protein. The table records about 20,000 distinct CDR3 sequences, around half of them present only once. Their cognate antigens are unknown. The source material was CD4+ T cells from blood, cultured in vitro, sampled before SARS-CoV-2 vaccination. These receptors all stem from a human donor who had recovered from COVID-19.

This clonotype was recorded a few times. The chain couples TRBV6-1 to TRBJ2-3; TRBD2 matches at 9 bases. Germline loops: CDR1 MNHNS, CDR2 SASEGT. The J segment lost 2 bases and the V segment lost 9 bases, leaving 12 bases of the junction unmatched. The CDR3 covers 16 residues. In DNA, the CDR3 is TGTGCCAGTCTCCGACTAGCGGACGGTCCCACAGATACGCAGTATTTT. This encodes CASLRLADGPTDTQYF.

V is TRBV4-2 and J is TRBJ1-1; a weak D match, TRBD1 (5 bases). CDR1 is LGHNA and CDR2 is YNFKEQ in the germline V gene. The CDR3 is 13 residues long. V shed 0 bases and J shed 7 bases, with 9 bases lying between them. CDR3 region: CASSQERRDEAFF. In DNA form, the CDR3 reads TGTGCCAGCAGCCAAGAACGCAGGGATGAAGCTTTCTTT.

CDR3 sequence (DNA): TGTGCCAGCAGCTTACTTGGCGTTGGGGAGCAGTACTTC. Translated, it gives CASSLLGVGEQYF. The V call is TRBV7-9, the J call TRBJ2-7; D is uncertain. The CDR3 sequence is 13 residues long. Germline CDR1 is SEHNR and CDR2 is FQNEAQ (reference sequence). The ends were cut back, 2 bases at V and 7 bases at J, with 12 bases in the middle.

This chain connects TRBV7-9 to TRBJ1-6; D unresolved. The CDR3 loop spans 14 amino acids. Germline V CDR1 and CDR2: SEHNR, FQNEAQ (reference sequence). V dropped 5 bases and J dropped 10 bases, with 15 bases sitting between them. The DNA of the CDR3 is TGTGCCAGCAGCGCGGAAGCAATTACCTCACCCCTCCACTTT. It codes for CASSAEAITSPLHF. The whole variable domain, remainder taken from reference TRBV7-9 and TRBJ1-6, is DTGVSQNPRHKITKRGQNVTFRCDPISEHNRLYWYRQTLGQGPEFLTYFQNEAQLEKSRLLSDRFSAERPKGSFSTLEIQRTEQGDSAMYLCASSAEAITSPLHFGNGTRLTVT.

This chain links TRBV6-1 with TRBJ2-5; D ambiguous. The CDR3 loop spans 13 amino acids. Germline V gene lookup returns CDR1 MNHNS and CDR2 SASEGT. V was shortened by 1 base and J by 2 bases, with 5 bases between the two germline ends. The CDR3 coding sequence is TGTGCCAGCAGTGAAGGGAAGCAAGAGACCCAGTACTTC. Its protein is CASSEGKQETQYF.

This rearrangement joins TRBV5-1 to TRBJ1-2; D ambiguous. V shed 1 base and J shed 4 bases, with 17 bases lying between them. CDR3 length: 16 amino acids. Germline V gives CDR1 SGHRS, CDR2 YFSETQ. CDR3 loop: CASSLTEGGPTYGYTF. The CDR3 DNA reads TGCGCCAGCAGCTTGACCGAAGGAGGTCCGACCTATGGCTACACCTTC.

The V gene is TRBV7-2, the J gene TRBJ2-7; a weak D match, TRBD2 (6 bases). Germline V gene sequence: CDR1 SGHTA, CDR2 FQGNSA. This CDR3 has 14 amino acids. Trimming stripped 1 base from V and 7 bases from J, with 14 bases between. CDR3 residues: CASSLGRDMGEQYF. The CDR3 DNA reads TGTGCCAGCAGCTTAGGGCGGGATATGGGGGAGCAGTACTTC.

V usage is TRBV7-2 and J usage is TRBJ2-7; tentatively, D is TRBD2 (5 bases). The V end was cut by 3 bases, the J end by 2 bases, with 5 bases between. Germline V gene sequence: CDR1 SGHTA, CDR2 FQGNSA. There are 12 residues in the CDR3. CDR3 in amino acids: CASSFGTYEQYF. CDR3 DNA sequence: TGTGCCAGCAGCTTCGGGACCTACGAGCAGTACTTC.

The chain joins TRBV20-1 to TRBJ2-1; 15 bases are shared with TRBD2. The CDR3 covers 18 residues. CDR1 and CDR2 (germline): DFQATT, SNEGSKA (reference sequence). V was clipped by 4 bases and J by 0 bases; unmatched bases: 7. CDR3 in amino acids: CSATTGLAGGSSYNEQFF. The CDR3 DNA is TGCAGTGCTACTACAGGACTAGCGGGAGGGAGCTCCTACAATGAGCAGTTCTTC.

This chain connects TRBV28 to TRBJ1-5, with D unresolved. The CDR3 totals 15 residues. Germline V lookup: CDR1 MDHEN, CDR2 SYDVKM. Trimming removed 3 bases at V and 1 base at J, with 10 bases between. CDR3 protein: CASSFRGLSNQPQHF. In nucleotides, the CDR3 is TGTGCCAGCAGTTTTCGGGGTTTAAGCAATCAGCCCCAGCATTTT.

This chain uses TRBV27 with TRBJ2-7, with 7 bases fitting TRBD1. The CDR3 covers 13 residues. Germline-derived CDR1 and CDR2 are MNHEY and SMNVEV (reference sequence). Germline trimming cut 6 bases from V and 2 bases from J; bases unmatched to any gene: 4. The CDR3 sequence: CASSHRGPYEQYF. In DNA, the CDR3 is TGTGCCAGCAGCCACAGGGGACCCTACGAGCAGTACTTC.